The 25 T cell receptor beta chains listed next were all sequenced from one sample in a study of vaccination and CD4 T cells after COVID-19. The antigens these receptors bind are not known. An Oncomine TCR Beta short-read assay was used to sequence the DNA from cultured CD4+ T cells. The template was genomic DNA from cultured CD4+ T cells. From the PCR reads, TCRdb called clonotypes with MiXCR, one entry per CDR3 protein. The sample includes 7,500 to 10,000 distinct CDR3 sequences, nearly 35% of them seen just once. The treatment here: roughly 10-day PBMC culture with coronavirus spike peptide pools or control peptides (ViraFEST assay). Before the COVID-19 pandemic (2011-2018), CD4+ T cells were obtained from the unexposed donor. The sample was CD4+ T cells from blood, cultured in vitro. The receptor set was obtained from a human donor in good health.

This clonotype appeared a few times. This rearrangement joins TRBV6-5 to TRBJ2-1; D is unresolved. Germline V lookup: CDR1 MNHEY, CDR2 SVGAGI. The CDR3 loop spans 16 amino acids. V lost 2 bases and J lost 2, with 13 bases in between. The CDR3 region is CASSYPPMAAYNEQFF. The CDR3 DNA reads TGTGCCAGCAGTTACCCCCCTATGGCCGCCTACAATGAGCAGTTCTTC.

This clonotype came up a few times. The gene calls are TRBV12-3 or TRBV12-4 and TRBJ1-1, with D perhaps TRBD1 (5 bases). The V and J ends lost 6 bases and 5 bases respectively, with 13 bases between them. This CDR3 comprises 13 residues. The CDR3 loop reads CASRGPWVTEAFF. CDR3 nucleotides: TGTGCCAGCAGGGGGCCCTGGGTTACTGAAGCTTTCTTT.

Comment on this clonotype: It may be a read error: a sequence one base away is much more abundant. The CDR3 DNA follows: TGTGCCAGCAGCTTAGGGTGGCCCACCGGGGAGCTGTTTTTT. As protein: CASSLGWPTGELFF. The V gene is TRBV7-2, the J gene TRBJ2-2; D is ambiguous. The CDR3 totals 14 residues. V dropped 1 base and J dropped 4 bases, with 7 bases sitting between them. Germline values: CDR1 SGHTA, CDR2 FQGNSA.

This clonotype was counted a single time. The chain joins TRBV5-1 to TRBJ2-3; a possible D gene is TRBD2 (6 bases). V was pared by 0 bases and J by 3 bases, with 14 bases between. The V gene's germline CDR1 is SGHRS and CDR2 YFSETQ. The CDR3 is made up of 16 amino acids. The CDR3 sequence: CASSLDGGTGTDTQYF. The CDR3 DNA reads TGCGCCAGCAGCTTGGACGGGGGTACTGGTACAGATACGCAGTATTTT.

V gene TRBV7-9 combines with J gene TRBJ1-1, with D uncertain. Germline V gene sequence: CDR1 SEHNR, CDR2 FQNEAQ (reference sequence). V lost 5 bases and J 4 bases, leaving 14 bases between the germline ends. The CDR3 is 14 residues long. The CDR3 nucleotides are TGTGCCAGCAGCCCTCATTTGGGTGTCACTGAAGCTTTCTTT. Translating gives CASSPHLGVTEAFF.

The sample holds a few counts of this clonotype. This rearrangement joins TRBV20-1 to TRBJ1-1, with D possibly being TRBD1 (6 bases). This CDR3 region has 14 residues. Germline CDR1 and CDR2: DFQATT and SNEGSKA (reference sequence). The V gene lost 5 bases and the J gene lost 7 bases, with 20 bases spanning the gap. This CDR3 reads CSAHDYRVGYEAFF. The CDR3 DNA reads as TGCAGTGCTCACGACTACAGGGTCGGGTATGAAGCTTTCTTT.

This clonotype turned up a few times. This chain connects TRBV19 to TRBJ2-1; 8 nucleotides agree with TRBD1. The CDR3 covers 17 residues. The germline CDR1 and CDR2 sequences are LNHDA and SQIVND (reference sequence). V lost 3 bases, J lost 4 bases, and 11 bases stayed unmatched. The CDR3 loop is CASSIRHRGLEYNEQFF. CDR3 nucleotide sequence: TGTGCCAGTAGTATCCGCCACAGGGGGTTAGAGTACAATGAGCAGTTCTTC.

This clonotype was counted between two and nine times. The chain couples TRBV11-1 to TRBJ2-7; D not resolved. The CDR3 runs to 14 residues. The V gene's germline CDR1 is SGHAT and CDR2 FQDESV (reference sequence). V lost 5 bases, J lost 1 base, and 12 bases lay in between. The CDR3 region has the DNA TGTGCCAGCAGCCCGACCCGGGCTTCCTACGAGCAGTACTTC. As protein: CASSPTRASYEQYF. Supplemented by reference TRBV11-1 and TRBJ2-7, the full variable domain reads EAEVAQSPRYKITEKSQAVAFWCDPISGHATLYWYRQILGQGPELLVQFQDESVVDDSQLPKDRFSAERLKGVDSTLKIQPAELGDSAMYLCASSPTRASYEQYFGPGTRLTVT.

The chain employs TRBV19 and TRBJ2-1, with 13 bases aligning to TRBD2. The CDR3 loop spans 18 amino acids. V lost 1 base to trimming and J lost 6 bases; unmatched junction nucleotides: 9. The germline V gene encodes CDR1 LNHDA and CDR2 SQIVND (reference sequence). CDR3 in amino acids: CASSIGWTSGSTVNEQFF. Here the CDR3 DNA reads TGTGCCAGTAGTATAGGGTGGACTAGCGGGAGCACGGTCAATGAGCAGTTCTTC.

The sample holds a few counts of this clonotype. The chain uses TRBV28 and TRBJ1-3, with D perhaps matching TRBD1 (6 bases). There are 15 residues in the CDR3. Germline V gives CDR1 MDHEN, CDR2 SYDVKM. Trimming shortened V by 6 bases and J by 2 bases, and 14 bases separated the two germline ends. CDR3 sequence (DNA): TGTGCCAGCAGCCCGGGACACTCCACTGGAAACACCATATATTTT. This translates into CASSPGHSTGNTIYF.

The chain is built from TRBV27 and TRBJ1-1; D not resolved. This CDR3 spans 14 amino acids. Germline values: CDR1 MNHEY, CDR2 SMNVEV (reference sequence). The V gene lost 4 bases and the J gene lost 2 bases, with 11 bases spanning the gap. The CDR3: CASSSRRANTEAFF. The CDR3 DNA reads TGTGCCAGCAGTTCGAGGAGAGCAAACACTGAAGCTTTCTTT.

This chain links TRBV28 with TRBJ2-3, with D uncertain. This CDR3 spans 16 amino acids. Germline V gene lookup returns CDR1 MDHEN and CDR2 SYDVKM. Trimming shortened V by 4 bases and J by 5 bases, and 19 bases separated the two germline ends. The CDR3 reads CASSSLPGVSKDTQYF. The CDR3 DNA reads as TGTGCCAGCAGTTCCCTCCCCGGAGTATCTAAAGATACGCAGTATTTT.

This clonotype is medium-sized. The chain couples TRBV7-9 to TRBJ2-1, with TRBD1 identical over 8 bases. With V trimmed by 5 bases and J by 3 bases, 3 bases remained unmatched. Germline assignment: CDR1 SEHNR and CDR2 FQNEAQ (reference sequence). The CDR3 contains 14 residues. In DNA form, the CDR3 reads TGTGCCAGCAGCCCGGACAGGGTCTACAATGAGCAGTTCTTC. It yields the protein CASSPDRVYNEQFF.

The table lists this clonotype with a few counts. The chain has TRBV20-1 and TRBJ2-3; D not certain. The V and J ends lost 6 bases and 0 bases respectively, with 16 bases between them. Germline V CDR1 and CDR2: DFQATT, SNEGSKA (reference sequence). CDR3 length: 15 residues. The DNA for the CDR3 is TGCAGTGCAAAGGTATTAGCCCGTAGCACAGATACGCAGTATTTT. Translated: CSAKVLARSTDTQYF.

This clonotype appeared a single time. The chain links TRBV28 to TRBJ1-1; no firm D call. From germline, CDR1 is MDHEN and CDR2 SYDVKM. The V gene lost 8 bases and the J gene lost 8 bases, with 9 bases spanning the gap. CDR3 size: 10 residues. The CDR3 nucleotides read TGTGCCAGCCGACACGGGGAAGCTTTCTTT. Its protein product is CASRHGEAFF.

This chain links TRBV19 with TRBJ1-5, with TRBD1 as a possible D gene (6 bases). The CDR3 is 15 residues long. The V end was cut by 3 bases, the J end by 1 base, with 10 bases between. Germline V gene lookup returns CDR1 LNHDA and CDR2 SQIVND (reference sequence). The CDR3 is CASSMGQGSNQPQHF. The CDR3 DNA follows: TGTGCCAGTAGTATGGGGCAGGGGAGCAATCAGCCCCAGCATTTT.

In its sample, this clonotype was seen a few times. Here the CDR3 DNA reads TGTGCCAGCAGCTTAGGCAGAGGAGGCAATCAGCCCCAGCATTTT. Translating gives CASSLGRGGNQPQHF. The chain recombines TRBV11-1 with TRBJ1-5; D is undetermined. Deletions cut 1 base from V and 2 bases from J, with 9 bases between. There are 15 residues in the CDR3. Germline V gene sequence: CDR1 SGHAT, CDR2 FQDESV (reference sequence).

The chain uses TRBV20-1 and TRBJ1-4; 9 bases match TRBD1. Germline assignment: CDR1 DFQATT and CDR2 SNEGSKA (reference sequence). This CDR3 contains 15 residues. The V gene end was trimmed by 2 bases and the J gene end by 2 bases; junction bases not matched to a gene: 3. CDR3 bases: TGCAGTGCTAGACAAACAGGGGGCACTAATGAAAAACTGTTTTTT. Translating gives CSARQTGGTNEKLFF.

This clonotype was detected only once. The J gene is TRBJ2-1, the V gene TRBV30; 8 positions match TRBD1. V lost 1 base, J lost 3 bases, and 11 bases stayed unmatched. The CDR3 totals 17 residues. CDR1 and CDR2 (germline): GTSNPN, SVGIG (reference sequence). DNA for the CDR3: TGTGCCTGGAGTGAGCCAAGACAGGGGATAATCTACAATGAGCAGTTCTTC. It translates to CAWSEPRQGIIYNEQFF.

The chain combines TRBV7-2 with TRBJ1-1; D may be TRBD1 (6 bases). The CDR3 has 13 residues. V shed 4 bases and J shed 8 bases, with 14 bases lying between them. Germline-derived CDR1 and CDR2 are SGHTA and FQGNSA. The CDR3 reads CASSSLRGAEAFF. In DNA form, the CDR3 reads TGTGCCAGCAGCTCCCTGAGGGGGGCGGAAGCTTTCTTT.

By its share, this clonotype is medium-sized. CDR3 sequence (DNA): TGTGCCAGCAGTAGTCCGGGAACAGGATCCTACGAGCAGTACTTC. This encodes CASSSPGTGSYEQYF. The chain carries TRBV27 and TRBJ2-7, with D perhaps TRBD1 or TRBD2 (5 bases each). CDR3 length: 15 residues. Germline assignment: CDR1 MNHEY and CDR2 SMNVEV (reference sequence). Between the trimmed V and J ends, which lost 5 bases and 1 base, there was a span of 15 bases.

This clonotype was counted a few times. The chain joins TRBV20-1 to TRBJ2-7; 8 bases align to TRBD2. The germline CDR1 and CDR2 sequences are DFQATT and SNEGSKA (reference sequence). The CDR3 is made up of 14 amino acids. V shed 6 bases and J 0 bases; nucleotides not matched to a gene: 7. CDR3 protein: CSAHSSGRSYEQYF. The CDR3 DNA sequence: TGCAGTGCCCACTCTAGCGGGCGCTCCTACGAGCAGTACTTC.

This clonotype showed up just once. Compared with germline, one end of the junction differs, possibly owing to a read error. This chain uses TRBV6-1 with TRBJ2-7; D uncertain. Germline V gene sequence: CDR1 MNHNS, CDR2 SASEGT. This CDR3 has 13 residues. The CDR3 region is CTSSLKLGPRQYF. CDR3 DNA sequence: TGTACCAGCAGCTTAAAGCTCGGACCTCGGCAGTACTTC.

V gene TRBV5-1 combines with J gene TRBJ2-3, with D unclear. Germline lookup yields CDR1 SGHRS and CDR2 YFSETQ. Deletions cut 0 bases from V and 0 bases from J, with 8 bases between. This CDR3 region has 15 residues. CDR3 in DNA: TGCGCCAGCAGCTTGGACTCAGCTAGCACAGATACGCAGTATTTT. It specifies CASSLDSASTDTQYF.

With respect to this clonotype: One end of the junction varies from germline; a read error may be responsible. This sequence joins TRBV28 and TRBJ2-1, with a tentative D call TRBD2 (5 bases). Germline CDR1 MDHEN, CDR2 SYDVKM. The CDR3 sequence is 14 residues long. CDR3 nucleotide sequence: TGTGCCAACAGTTCCCTGGACTGGTACAATGAGCAGTTCTTC. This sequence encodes CANSSLDWYNEQFF.